This is a list of T cell receptor beta chains from one sample in a study of a mutant IDH1 vaccine in newly diagnosed glioma. Which antigens these TCRs recognize remains unknown. Profiled with immunoSEQ multiplex PCR; TCRdb holds only in-frame clones, not every one. Among roughly 34,000 clones listed, roughly 80% were seen once. Sequenced material: PBMCs, taken from a glioma patient whose treatment included an IDH1 peptide vaccine. All receptors come from a man between 50 and 59 years old with glioma. The CDR3 runs from the conserved cysteine through the conserved F or W. A D gene is named only where the DNA matches it firmly. A row's size may be missing; if present it is once, few, many or a size class.

D gene,clone size,V gene,J gene,CDR3 protein,CDR3 DNA
-,-,TRBV5-1,TRBJ2-7,CASSYGTLTYEQYF,TGCGCCAGCAGTTACGGGACTTTGACCTACGAGCAGTACTTC
TRBD2,few,TRBV5-1,TRBJ2-6,CASSRLQGTSGRSGANVLTF,TGCGCCAGCAGTCGTTTACAGGGGACTAGCGGGAGGTCTGGGGCCAACGTCCTGACTTTC
-,-,TRBV6-1,TRBJ2-1,CASSDQFLTYNEQFF,TGTGCCAGCAGTGACCAGTTCCTGACCTACAATGAGCAGTTCTTC
-,once,TRBV29-1,TRBJ2-2,CSGSGLKNTGELFF,TGCAGCGGGTCGGGACTCAAGAACACCGGGGAGCTGTTTTTT
TRBD1,-,TRBV7-9,TRBJ1-4,CASSTTGTEKLFF,TGTGCCAGCAGCACGACAGGGACCGAAAAACTGTTTTTT
-,-,TRBV10-3,TRBJ1-1,CAISGGIAERAFF,TGTGCCATCAGTGGGGGGATCGCCGAAAGAGCTTTCTTT
-,-,TRBV7-9,TRBJ1-1,CASSLQGEAFF,TGTGCCAGCAGCTTACAGGGGGAAGCTTTCTTT
TRBD1,-,TRBV19,TRBJ2-7,CASSIRDGRGYEQYF,TGTGCCAGTAGTATCCGGGACGGCAGGGGGTACGAGCAGTACTTC
-,-,TRBV2,TRBJ1-5,CASSDNQANQPQHF,TGTGCCAGCAGTGATAACCAGGCGAATCAGCCCCAGCATTTT
-,-,TRBV7-2,TRBJ1-2,CASSLQNNYGYTF,TGTGCCAGCAGCTTACAGAATAACTATGGCTACACCTTC
TRBD1,-,TRBV4-2,TRBJ2-7,CASSQLGTGGEQYF,TGTGCCAGCAGCCAATTAGGGACAGGGGGCGAGCAGTACTTC
TRBD1,few,TRBV2,TRBJ1-2,CASSEGHYRGQGYTF,TGTGCCAGCAGTGAAGGCCACTACAGGGGGCAGGGCTACACCTTC
-,-,TRBV9,TRBJ2-2,CASSVGTGGRFRELFF,TGTGCCAGCAGCGTAGGGACGGGGGGCCGTTTTAGGGAGCTGTTTTTT
TRBD1,-,TRBV7-3,TRBJ1-6,CASSLLGTDNSPLHF,TGTGCCAGCAGCTTGCTTGGGACAGATAATTCACCCCTCCACTTT
-,-,TRBV5-4,TRBJ1-1,CASSLEGLGNSVEAFF,TGTGCCAGCAGCTTGGAAGGGTTGGGGAACAGTGTTGAAGCTTTCTTT
TRBD1,-,TRBV7-2,TRBJ1-2,CASSLSQGAYSYGYTF,TGTGCCAGCAGCTTAAGTCAGGGGGCTTATAGCTATGGCTACACCTTC
-,-,TRBV29-1,TRBJ1-4,CSVEGTSTNEKLFF,TGCAGCGTTGAGGGGACATCAACTAATGAAAAACTGTTTTTT
-,-,TRBV5-5,TRBJ2-1,CASSLAGAYNEQFF,TGTGCCAGCAGCTTGGCAGGGGCCTACAATGAGCAGTTCTTC
-,-,TRBV7-3,TRBJ2-6,CASSITGAGANVLTF,TGTGCCAGCAGCATCACAGGCGCGGGGGCCAACGTCCTGACTTTC
-,-,TRBV7-7,TRBJ2-2,CASSPGAGELFF,TGTGCTAGCAGCCCTGGGGCCGGGGAGCTGTTTTTT
-,-,TRBV7-8,TRBJ2-1,CASSLAGQYNEQFF,TGTGCCAGCAGCTTGGCGGGACAGTACAATGAGCAGTTCTTC
-,-,TRBV6-4,TRBJ1-6,CAREAWGISPLHF,TGTGCCAGAGAAGCTTGGGGAATTTCACCCCTCCACTTT
-,-,TRBV18,TRBJ1-1,CASSPIDRGAEAFF,TGTGCCAGCTCACCTATTGACCGGGGGGCTGAAGCTTTCTTT
TRBD1,-,TRBV9,TRBJ1-1,CASSVGWGRGRTEAFF,TGTGCCAGCAGCGTAGGCTGGGGCAGGGGGCGAACTGAAGCTTTCTTT
-,-,TRBV9,TRBJ1-3,CASSVGHSGNTIYF,TGTGCCAGCAGCGTAGGTCACTCTGGAAACACCATATATTTT
-,-,TRBV5-6,TRBJ2-3,CASSLALSASTDTQYF,TGTGCCAGCAGCTTGGCCCTGTCAGCAAGCACAGATACGCAGTATTTT
-,-,TRBV2,TRBJ2-3,CASTWAGTDTQYF,TGTGCCAGCACATGGGCCGGCACAGATACGCAGTATTTT
-,-,TRBV7-9,TRBJ2-5,CASSLARSGTFQETQYF,TGTGCCAGCAGCTTAGCGAGGAGCGGAACATTCCAAGAGACCCAGTACTTC
-,-,TRBV7-2,TRBJ1-2,CASGTGGGAFGYTF,TGTGCCAGCGGGACGGGAGGGGGGGCCTTTGGCTACACCTTC
-,-,TRBV2,TRBJ2-3,CASRGNGAASTQYF,TGTGCCAGCAGAGGAAACGGGGCCGCCTCTACGCAGTATTTT
TRBD1,few,TRBV7-2,TRBJ1-1,CASSLIPQGAEAFF,TGTGCCAGCAGCTTAATACCACAGGGGGCTGAAGCTTTCTTT
-,-,TRBV5-1,TRBJ1-5,CASSLSPHQPQHF,TGCGCCAGCAGCTTGAGTCCGCATCAGCCCCAGCATTTT
-,-,TRBV7-9,TRBJ1-2,CASSLEVNGDGYTF,TGTGCCAGCAGCTTAGAAGTGAACGGGGATGGCTACACCTTC
-,-,TRBV5-1,TRBJ2-3,CASSVTLPRTDTQYF,TGCGCCAGCAGCGTGACTCTCCCACGCACAGATACGCAGTATTTT
-,-,TRBV5-1,TRBJ1-5,CASSLQEDQPQHF,TGCGCCAGCAGTTTACAGGAGGACCAGCCCCAGCATTTT
TRBD1,-,TRBV7-2,TRBJ2-5,CASRGTGGETQYF,TGTGCCAGCCGAGGGACAGGCGGGGAGACCCAGTACTTC
-,-,TRBV4-2,TRBJ1-1,CASSQDLPGKAFF,TGTGCCAGCAGCCAAGACTTACCAGGGAAAGCTTTCTTT
-,few,TRBV19,TRBJ1-5,CASSRLRDVNAGAQHF,TGTGCCAGTAGTAGACTCCGGGACGTTAACGCGGGGGCCCAGCATTTT
TRBD2,-,TRBV19,TRBJ2-1,CASSPQRGGANEQFF,TGTGCCAGTAGCCCCCAGCGCGGGGGGGCCAATGAGCAGTTCTTC
-,-,TRBV4-1,TRBJ2-2,CASSHLKGGTGELFF,TGCGCCAGCAGCCATTTAAAGGGAGGCACCGGGGAGCTGTTTTTT
-,few,TRBV18,TRBJ1-1,CASSSRKHTEAFF,TGTGCCAGCTCTTCGAGGAAGCACACTGAAGCTTTCTTT
-,once,TRBV27,TRBJ1-1,CASSLEPRAEAFF,TGTGCCAGCAGTTTAGAGCCCAGGGCCGAAGCTTTCTTT
-,-,TRBV5-6,TRBJ1-5,CASSLRQNSNQPQHF,TGTGCCAGCAGCCTTAGACAGAATAGCAATCAGCCCCAGCATTTT
-,-,TRBV2,TRBJ2-5,CASTGNTGIETQYF,TGTGCCAGCACCGGTAACACAGGGATTGAGACCCAGTACTTC
-,-,TRBV5-1,TRBJ1-2,CASSLEQPSNGYTF,TGCGCCAGCAGCTTGGAACAGCCTTCCAATGGCTACACCTTC
-,-,TRBV5-4,TRBJ2-7,CASSLEVTDYEQYF,TGTGCCAGCAGCTTGGAGGTGACAGACTACGAGCAGTACTTC